A single sample gave rise to the 24 T cell receptor beta chains below, sequenced in a study of shared clonotypes between healthy human individuals. The table came from immunoSEQ multiplex PCR; TCRdb's copy has only in-frame clones and leaves some out. The sample contains around 2,000,000 clones, over 85% of which appear only once. Positively selected for CCR7, the CD45RO-negative cells used as naive CD8 cells excluded terminally differentiated effector memory CD45RA+ cells. The sample taken for sequencing was naive CD8+ T cells sorted from blood. The receptors were sampled from a man between 18 and 35 years old in good health.

Remarks on this clone: A read error may account for a junction end that differs from germline. The chain couples TRBV18 to TRBJ2-7; D is perhaps TRBD2 (6 bases). Germline-derived CDR1 and CDR2 are KGHSH and LQKENI. The CDR3 totals 14 residues. In DNA form, the CDR3 reads TGTGCCAGCTCACCAGGGACTGAGGCCTACAAGCAGTACTTC. Amino acids: CASSPGTEAYKQYF.

The V and J genes are TRBV28 and TRBJ2-7, with D possibly matching TRBD1 (7 bases). This CDR3 is 14 amino acids long. Germline V gene data show CDR1 as MDHEN and CDR2 as SYDVKM. V gave up 3 bases and J gave up 5 bases, with 14 bases separating them. CDR3 in DNA: TGTGCCAGCAGTTTCGGCGGGGACAGCCACGAGCAGTACTTC. Translated: CASSFGGDSHEQYF.

CDR3 amino acids: CASSAARPISSGNTIYF. CDR3 in DNA: TGTGCCAGCAGCGCCGCACGACCGATTAGCTCTGGAAACACCATATATTTT. V and J are TRBV9 and TRBJ1-3; D gene unclear. The CDR3 totals 17 residues. The V end was cut by 3 bases, the J end by 0 bases, with 16 bases between. Germline assignment: CDR1 SGDLS and CDR2 YYNGEE. The full variable domain, in which reference TRBV9 and TRBJ1-3 provide the parts outside the CDR3, is DSGVTQTPKHLITATGQRVTLRCSPRSGDLSVYWYQQSLDQGLQFLIQYYNGEERAKGNILERFSAQQFPDLHSELNLSSLELGDSALYFCASSAARPISSGNTIYFGEGSWLTVV.

This clone has more than one count but fewer than ten. The sample holds other DNA sequences that translate to the same CDR3. The chain has TRBV20-1 and TRBJ1-1, with D perhaps TRBD1 (5 bases). Germline V lookup: CDR1 DFQATT, CDR2 SNEGSKA (reference sequence). The V and J ends lost 6 bases and 3 bases respectively, with 8 bases between them. The CDR3 sequence is 11 residues long. The DNA for the CDR3 is TGCAGTGCCGGAGGGGACACTGAAGCTTTCTTT. Its protein product is CSAGGDTEAFF.

The rearrangement uses TRBV27 and TRBJ2-5, with TRBD2 identical over 7 bases. The CDR3 loop spans 13 amino acids. The germline V gene has CDR1 MNHEY and CDR2 SMNVEV (reference sequence). J was trimmed by 5 bases and V by 6 bases; bases with no gene match: 6. The CDR3 region has the DNA TGTGCCAGCAGCTCTAGCGGAGCGGAGACCCAGTACTTC. Translation: CASSSSGAETQYF.

A note on this clone: This same CDR3 is encoded by further DNA sequences in the sample. This chain uses TRBV7-2 with TRBJ2-7; no clear D gene. This CDR3 is 13 amino acids long. From germline, CDR1 is SGHTA and CDR2 FQGNSA. Trimming stripped 3 bases from V and 4 bases from J, with 10 bases between. DNA of the CDR3: TGTGCCAGCAGCTTTAGTTCGAGTTACGAGCAGTACTTC. Its translation is CASSFSSSYEQYF.

The chain joins TRBV11-2 to TRBJ2-1; 10 bases are a match to TRBD2. The CDR3 sequence is 13 residues long. Trimming took 2 bases from V and 11 from J; bases not matched to a gene: 3. CDR1 SGHAT and CDR2 FQNNGV come from the germline V gene. Written as DNA, the CDR3 is TGTGCCAGCAGCTTATTAGCGGGGGGTCAGCAGTTCTTC. Amino acid sequence: CASSLLAGGQQFF.

The chain has TRBV30 and TRBJ2-3; weak D call: TRBD1 (6 bases). Trimming stripped 0 bases from V and 2 bases from J, with 12 bases between. This CDR3 contains 15 residues. The germline V gene has CDR1 GTSNPN and CDR2 SVGIG (reference sequence). The CDR3 sequence: CAWSVAAGATDTQYF. The CDR3 coding sequence is TGTGCCTGGAGTGTTGCCGCAGGGGCCACAGATACGCAGTATTTT.

The CDR3 nucleotides read TGTGCCAGCTCACTTCCGGGCGACTCCTACGAGCAGTACTTC. Translated, it gives CASSLPGDSYEQYF. This sequence joins TRBV18 and TRBJ2-7; D remains ambiguous. Germline assignment: CDR1 KGHSH and CDR2 LQKENI. Trimming took 4 bases from V and 0 from J, leaving 10 bases between them. This CDR3 contains 14 residues.

This clone appeared a few times. Within the sample, other DNA sequences also encode this same CDR3. The chain couples TRBV6-5 to TRBJ1-1, with TRBD1 as a possible D gene (6 bases). The CDR3 runs 13 residues. V was shortened by 0 bases and J by 5 bases, with 7 bases between the two germline ends. Germline V lookup: CDR1 MNHEY, CDR2 SVGAGI. This CDR3 reads CASSYSGGTEAFF. The DNA of the CDR3 is TGTGCCAGCAGTTACTCAGGGGGGACTGAAGCTTTCTTT.

Comments on this clone: At one of its ends the junction is not consistent with the germline gene, which may arise from a read error. This rearrangement joins TRBV6-5 to TRBJ2-1; possibly TRBD1 or TRBD2 for D (5 bases each). The CDR3 covers 11 residues. Germline CDR1 reads MNHEY; CDR2 reads SVGAGI. This CDR3 reads CASSSGPRLIF. DNA of the CDR3: TGTGCCAGCTCATCGGGGCCCAGGTTGATCTTC.

This clone was seen only once. V is TRBV27 and J is TRBJ2-7, with D possibly called TRBD1 or TRBD2 (6 bases each). Germline V gives CDR1 MNHEY, CDR2 SMNVEV (reference sequence). Trimming took off 1 base at V and 11 bases at J, with 18 bases between the two ends. CDR3 length: 14 residues. CDR3 sequence reads: CASSLLVGGQGEYF. The CDR3 DNA reads as TGTGCCAGCAGTTTATTAGTGGGGGGCCAGGGAGAGTACTTC.

This chain links TRBV4-1 with TRBJ2-5; 8 nucleotides agree with TRBD2. With 4 bases clipped from V and 2 bases from J, the junction kept 9 bases outside the gene matches. This CDR3 region has 16 residues. Germline V gives CDR1 MGHRA, CDR2 YSYEKL. The CDR3 nucleotides are TGCGCCAGCAGCCCCAGCGGGGGCCTTCTACAAGAGACCCAGTACTTC. Translated, it gives CASSPSGGLLQETQYF.

Concerning this clone itself: A much larger clone sits a single nucleotide away, making a read error possible. The chain is built from TRBV6-6 and TRBJ2-2; D gene unclear. Trimming removed 1 base from V and 1 base from J, with 4 bases in between. There are 14 residues in the CDR3. From germline, CDR1 is MNHNY and CDR2 SVGAGI (reference sequence). The CDR3 DNA follows: TGTGCCAGCAGTTACTGGCAGAACACCGGGGAGCTGTTTTTT. It codes for CASSYWQNTGELFF.

This chain joins TRBV4-1 and TRBJ1-5; D not certain. From germline, CDR1 is MGHRA and CDR2 YSYEKL. V was pared by 4 bases and J by 7 bases, with 11 bases between. This CDR3 region has 13 residues. This chain's CDR3 is CASSLVNTQPQHF. The DNA for the CDR3 is TGCGCCAGCAGCCTGGTCAACACCCAGCCCCAGCATTTT.

The chain carries TRBV5-1 and TRBJ2-7; 10 bases map to TRBD2. Germline CDR1 and CDR2: SGHRS and YFSETQ. V lost 4 bases to trimming and J lost 2 bases; unmatched junction nucleotides: 3. This CDR3 spans 14 amino acids. CDR3 nucleotide sequence: TGCGCCAGCAGCGGCGGGACTAGCGCCTACGAGCAGTACTTC. Its protein is CASSGGTSAYEQYF.

The chain joins TRBV19 to TRBJ2-7, with 9 bases identical to TRBD1. Germline V gene data show CDR1 as LNHDA and CDR2 as SQIVND (reference sequence). J gave up 5 bases and V 5 bases, and 1 base lay outside the gene matches. The CDR3 length is 12 residues. The CDR3 sequence is CASSGQGNEQYF. The CDR3 DNA follows: TGTGCCAGTAGTGGACAGGGGAACGAGCAGTACTTC.

Note on this clone: This specimen includes other DNA sequences encoding the same CDR3. The rearrangement links TRBV11-2 to TRBJ2-7; no clear D gene. The CDR3 is 13 amino acids. CDR1 is SGHAT and CDR2 is FQNNGV in the germline V gene. The V end lost 0 bases, the J end lost 2 bases, and 5 bases lay between the germline ends. Here the CDR3 DNA reads TGTGCCAGCAGCTTAGATCCTCCCTACGAGCAGTACTTC. Translation: CASSLDPPYEQYF. The full variable domain, its missing parts supplied by reference TRBV11-2 and TRBJ2-7, is EAGVAQSPRYKIIEKRQSVAFWCNPISGHATLYWYQQILGQGPKLLIQFQNNGVVDDSQLPKDRFSAERLKGVDSTLKIQPAKLEDSAVYLCASSLDPPYEQYFGPGTRLTVT.

This chain links TRBV5-1 with TRBJ2-7, with 7 nucleotides matching TRBD1. The CDR3 consists of 12 residues. Trimming at V came to 4 bases and at J to 13 bases, leaving 11 bases not matched to a gene. Looked up from germline, CDR1 is SGHRS and CDR2 is YFSETQ. This CDR3 is CASSAADRDLYF. CDR3 bases: TGCGCCAGCAGCGCGGCCGACAGGGACCTTTACTTC.

This clone was recorded a few times. This sequence joins TRBV14 and TRBJ1-1; D unresolved. V was trimmed by 2 bases and J by 3 bases, leaving 7 bases between them. Germline loops: CDR1 SGHDN, CDR2 FVKESK. CDR3 size: 13 residues. CDR3 residues: CASSQLGYTEAFF. The CDR3 nucleotides are TGTGCCAGCAGCCAACTTGGTTACACTGAAGCTTTCTTT.

The chain uses TRBV28 and TRBJ1-2; the D is unclear. CDR1 is MDHEN, CDR2 SYDVKM, per germline. The V and J ends lost 1 base and 2 bases respectively, with 14 bases between them. The CDR3 is 16 residues long. CDR3 in DNA: TGTGCCAGCAGTTTATCAAGGACGGCTCCCAACTATGGCTACACCTTC. Translating it yields CASSLSRTAPNYGYTF.

The genes are TRBV4-1 and TRBJ2-5; 9 nucleotides align to TRBD2. J was trimmed by 1 base and V by 1 base; bases with no gene match: 4. CDR3 size: 16 residues. Germline assignment: CDR1 MGHRA and CDR2 YSYEKL. The CDR3: CASSQVAAGGQETQYF. The CDR3 DNA follows: TGCGCCAGCAGCCAAGTAGCAGCGGGAGGCCAAGAGACCCAGTACTTC.

Concerning this clone itself: This sample also contains other DNA sequences that code for the same CDR3. This chain uses TRBV2 with TRBJ1-5; the D is unclear. Germline-derived CDR1 and CDR2 are SNHLY and FYNNEI. This CDR3 is 13 amino acids long. Trimming shortened V by 1 base and J by 7 bases, and 8 bases separated the two germline ends. The DNA for the CDR3 is TGTGCCAGCAGTGAAGAAGGATGGCAGCCCCAGCATTTT. It codes for CASSEEGWQPQHF.

The chain recombines TRBV11-3 with TRBJ2-1, with no clear D. Trimming removed 0 bases from V and 2 bases from J, with 8 bases in between. CDR1 is SGHNT and CDR2 is YENEEA in the germline V gene. The CDR3 is 15 amino acids. CDR3 region: CASSLDWEAYNEQFF. The CDR3 DNA follows: TGTGCCAGCAGCTTAGATTGGGAAGCCTACAATGAGCAGTTCTTC.